This T cell receptor beta chain is drawn from a study of blood T cell repertoires in COVID-19. Looking at the study overall: Sources were T cells, B-cell-depleted T cells, or PBMCs; the material itself was cDNA or gDNA.

How the authors handled the data: Reference gene primer amplification gave estimated nucleated cell counts. TCRdb's table, derived via immunoSEQ multiplex PCR, lists solely in-frame clones and lacks some. D and trimming were read from the DNA, whereas the V and J calls and clone size are those reported in that table. The sample has about 140,000 clones, 81% seen once. A single count supports this clone. The length of the CDR3 is 14 residues. V was cut by 2 bases and J by 4 bases, with 8 bases left in between. Germline V gene sequence: CDR1 LNHDA, CDR2 SQIVND (reference sequence). The clonotype originates from a woman in her fifties or sixties with active or convalescent COVID-19. The rearrangement uses TRBV19 and TRBJ2-2; D not resolved. The source material was peripheral blood. CDR3 nucleotide sequence: TGTGCCAGTAGTATACGACACCCCACCGGGGAGCTGTTTTTT. Amino acid sequence: CASSIRHPTGELFF.